This TCR beta chain appears in the sequencing data of a study of shared clonotypes between healthy human individuals. Across the study: Donor composition was a couple of women and a few men, aged 18 to 49. Study-wide results and limits: Donor clonotype sharing was expected to depend on sequencing depth.

Points on this clone: Its antigen is currently unknown.

The study ran the assay at deep level. The sequencing of unsorted PBMC DNA took place on ten immunoSEQ deep assay plates. Clones were read by immunoSEQ multiplex PCR, and TCRdb kept only the in-frame ones, dropping some. The sample includes fewer than 550,000 clones, 75% to 80% of them seen just once. The V and J ends lost 4 bases and 4 bases respectively, with 18 bases between them. CDR1 and CDR2 from the germline V gene are SEHNR and FQNEAQ (reference sequence). The CDR3 sequence is 16 residues long. The chain joins TRBV7-9 to TRBJ2-3; D tentatively reads TRBD1 or TRBD2 (5 bases each). The clonotype comes from a middle-aged woman in good health. Some clones in this sample may be carry-over from other donors' samples. Sequencing was done on a sample of PBMCs. This chain's CDR3 is CASSSIGTPRPDTQYF. The CDR3 DNA follows: TGTGCCAGCAGCTCGATCGGGACCCCACGCCCAGATACGCAGTATTTT.